A single TCR beta chain is shown here with its context. A clone one base away is much larger, so this may be a read error. Germline V gene sequence: CDR1 SGHDN, CDR2 FVKESK. This CDR3 region has 13 residues. Bone marrow was sampled from every patient at the time of active disease. Molecular barcoded adaptors covering alpha/delta and beta/gamma chains were used on around 400 ng RNA. TCRdb used MiXCR to reprocess the reads, holding one entry per CDR3 protein. The sample includes about 58,000 distinct CDR3 sequences, over 9% of them seen just once. The record originates from a study of read filtering for tumor transcriptome and immune sequencing. The overall study: Mean patient age was roughly 72 years, range roughly 40 to 80; around 17 male, around 15 female.

Specimen: a population of CD138-negative cells sorted from bone marrow. The source of this sequence is a donor at least 40 years old with multiple myeloma. V gene TRBV14 combines with J gene TRBJ1-2; D possibly corresponds to TRBD1 (5 bases). CDR3 region: CAGSHSGGNGYTF. In DNA form, the CDR3 reads TGTGCCGGCAGCCATTCTGGGGGTAACGGCTACACCTTC.